Presented here are 17 T cell receptor beta chains from one specimen sequenced in a study of blood T cell repertoires in COVID-19. The data were produced by immunoSEQ multiplex PCR, yet TCRdb's version contains in-frame clones alone and is incomplete. Among about 170,000 clones listed, approximately 81% were seen once. The sample taken for sequencing was peripheral blood. These receptors were taken from a woman aged 70 to 79 with COVID-19, enrolled during active disease.

The chain joins TRBV2 to TRBJ1-6, with a weak D call TRBD1 (6 bases). The CDR3 has 15 amino acids. In germline, CDR1 is SNHLY, CDR2 FYNNEI. V gave up 4 bases and J gave up 7 bases, with 14 bases separating them. CDR3 protein: CASSGIQGKNSPLHF. The CDR3 DNA sequence: TGTGCCAGCAGTGGTATACAGGGTAAAAATTCACCCCTCCACTTT.

The chain has TRBV28 and TRBJ2-1; 9 nucleotides match TRBD2. Germline assignment: CDR1 MDHEN and CDR2 SYDVKM. Unmatched junction bases numbered 5, after V lost 6 bases and J lost 2 bases. This CDR3 is built from 15 residues. The CDR3 DNA is TGTGCCAGCAGCACGACTAGCGGCGCCTACAATGAGCAGTTCTTC. Translating it yields CASSTTSGAYNEQFF.

About this clone itself: The junction differs from germline at one of its ends, possibly a read error. J is TRBJ2-5 and V is TRBV7-7, with D possibly TRBD2 on 6 matching bases. The germline CDR1 and CDR2 sequences are SSHAT and FNYEAQ (reference sequence). The CDR3 has 14 amino acids. DNA for the CDR3: TGTGCTAGCAGCCCCTCTGGCGGGGAAGAGACCCAGTACTTC. It codes for CASSPSGGEETQYF. The variable domain in full, completed from reference TRBV7-7 and TRBJ2-5, reads GAGVSQSPRYKVTKRGQDVTLRCDPISSHATLYWYQQALGQGPEFLTYFNYEAQPDKSGLPSDRFSAERPEGSISTLTIQRTEQRDSAMYRCASSPSGGEETQYFGPGTRLLVL.

The V and J genes are TRBV27 and TRBJ2-3; TRBD2 agrees at 10 bases. V lost 4 bases to trimming and J lost 3 bases; unmatched junction nucleotides: 13. Germline V gives CDR1 MNHEY, CDR2 SMNVEV (reference sequence). CDR3 size: 18 residues. The CDR3 is CASSSNIRAGGRTDTQYF. The CDR3 region has the DNA TGTGCCAGCAGTTCCAACATACGAGCGGGAGGGAGGACAGATACGCAGTATTTT.

This clone was counted only a few times. In DNA form, the CDR3 reads TGTGCCGCGAAACGGGGGATGGATCAGCCCCAGCATTTT. Amino acids: CAAKRGMDQPQHF. This chain joins TRBV2 and TRBJ1-5, with D maybe TRBD1 (5 bases). Germline CDR1 reads SNHLY; CDR2 reads FYNNEI. Trimming left V 11 bases short and J 5 bases short, with 16 bases between. The CDR3 runs to 13 residues.

This clone showed up just a few times. V and J are TRBV19 and TRBJ1-1, with D maybe TRBD1 (5 bases). The CDR3 spans 11 residues. Trimming stripped 10 bases from V and 3 bases from J, with 9 bases between. Looked up from germline, CDR1 is LNHDA and CDR2 is SQIVND (reference sequence). CDR3 region: CATRDYTEAFF. CDR3 nucleotides: TGTGCCACCAGGGATTACACTGAAGCTTTCTTT.

The chain couples TRBV2 to TRBJ1-5, with a tentative D call TRBD1 (5 bases). From germline, CDR1 is SNHLY and CDR2 FYNNEI. Trimming pared 7 bases from V and 5 bases from J, leaving 12 bases between. The CDR3 has 13 amino acids. CDR3 region: CASKFSGDQPQHF. CDR3 nucleotides: TGTGCCAGCAAATTCTCGGGGGATCAGCCCCAGCATTTT.

The CDR3 loop reads CASGHLKTYEQYF. CDR3 nucleotide sequence: TGTGCCAGCGGCCACCTCAAGACCTACGAGCAGTACTTC. This sequence joins TRBV11-2 and TRBJ2-7; D remains ambiguous. The CDR3 sequence is 13 residues long. The germline V gene encodes CDR1 SGHAT and CDR2 FQNNGV. The V end was cut by 8 bases, the J end by 2 bases, with 13 bases between.

The chain employs TRBV28 and TRBJ2-4, with a tentative D call TRBD1 (5 bases). Germline assignment: CDR1 MDHEN and CDR2 SYDVKM. The CDR3 has 15 residues. Trimming stripped 9 bases from V and 1 base from J, with 16 bases between. The DNA of the CDR3 is TGTGCCAGTTCCCGGACATTGGGGGCCAAAAACATTCAGTACTTC. Translation gives CASSRTLGAKNIQYF.

The chain combines TRBV6-5 with TRBJ1-5, with TRBD1 as a possible D gene (5 bases). Germline CDR1 MNHEY, CDR2 SVGAGI. The CDR3 consists of 13 residues. The V end was cut by 5 bases, the J end by 7 bases, with 12 bases between. CDR3 DNA: TGTGCCAGCAGTACCAGGGTTGGGCAGCCCCAGCATTTT. It yields the protein CASSTRVGQPQHF.

The gene calls are TRBV29-1 and TRBJ2-7, with 7 bases lining up with TRBD1. V lost 7 bases to trimming and J lost 6 bases; unmatched junction nucleotides: 9. Germline CDR1 SQVTM, CDR2 ANQGSEA. The CDR3 consists of 12 residues. The CDR3 DNA follows: TGCAGCGATGCGAGGGGGCAAGGCGAGCAGTACGTC. Protein: CSDARGQGEQYV.

The genes are TRBV10-3 and TRBJ2-7; 7 bases are a match to TRBD1. The CDR3 loop spans 11 amino acids. Germline-derived CDR1 and CDR2 are ENHRY and SYGVKD. The junction had 1 base not matched to a gene; V was cut back by 8 bases and J by 3 bases. The CDR3 region is CAIGTDYEQYV. Here the CDR3 DNA reads TGTGCCATCGGGACAGACTACGAGCAGTACGTC.

This clone was recorded a few times. The chain carries TRBV25-1 and TRBJ1-2; a weak D match, TRBD1 (5 bases). Trimming removed 6 bases at V and 4 bases at J, with 12 bases between. The V gene's germline CDR1 is MGHDK and CDR2 SYGVNS. This CDR3 is 13 amino acids long. In DNA form, the CDR3 reads TGTGCCAGCAGAGTCCGGGGGTCCTATGGCTACACCTTC. Protein product: CASRVRGSYGYTF.

CDR3 loop: CATAQGLAGSTDTQYF. In DNA form, the CDR3 reads TGTGCCACCGCCCAAGGGCTAGCGGGAAGCACAGATACGCAGTATTTT. The V gene is TRBV15, the J gene TRBJ2-3; the match to TRBD2 covers 9 bases. J gave up 0 bases and V 8 bases, and 9 bases lay outside the gene matches. This CDR3 contains 16 residues. Germline V gene data show CDR1 as LNHNV and CDR2 as YYDKDF (reference sequence).

The chain is built from TRBV4-1 and TRBJ2-7, with 7 bases lining up with TRBD1. This CDR3 has 14 residues. CDR1 and CDR2 from the germline V gene are MGHRA and YSYEKL. Unmatched junction bases numbered 6, after V lost 2 bases and J lost 5 bases. The DNA of the CDR3 is TGCGCCAGCAGCCAACCAACAGGGGACCACGAGCAGTACTTC. Translating gives CASSQPTGDHEQYF.

V gene TRBV28 combines with J gene TRBJ1-5, with 7 bases that match TRBD1. The CDR3 totals 13 residues. The ends lost 3 bases at V and 7 bases at J; junction bases unmatched: 3. Germline V gene data show CDR1 as MDHEN and CDR2 as SYDVKM. CDR3 sequence: CASSFRQGQPQHF. Here the CDR3 DNA reads TGTGCCAGCAGTTTTAGACAGGGCCAGCCCCAGCATTTT.

The J gene is TRBJ1-1, the V gene TRBV10-2; possible D gene TRBD1, 5 bases. The V end was cut by 6 bases, the J end by 4 bases, with 24 bases between. Per germline, CDR1 WSHSY and CDR2 SAAADI. CDR3 size: 17 residues. The chain's CDR3 is CASSKAGQGSPFTEAFF. The CDR3 bases are TGCGCCAGCAGCAAAGCGGGGCAGGGCTCCCCCTTCACTGAAGCTTTCTTT.